These 6 T cell receptor beta chains were sequenced from one sample in a study of T cells expressing NK-cell markers (dated by TCRdb to about 2020). Libraries came from 5' RACE. The instrument given in TCRdb is Illumina HiSeq 2000. After reprocessing by TCRdb, each CDR3 protein sequence is one entry, and no DNA is given. The table for this sample records about 390,000 distinct CDR3 sequences. Of the sample, about 10% falls within the top ten clones. The specimen sequenced was blood T cells: a sorted CD56 or NKG2C T cell subset, CD4+ or CD8+ T cells, or bulk PBMC T cells (not recorded which). The receptors come from a woman between 45 and 60 years old in good health. Donor details come from another sample of the same person, matched by shared clones.

The rearrangement links TRBV5-8 to TRBJ2-5; TCRdb designates TRBD1, a call that cannot be tested without DNA. Germline CDR1 and CDR2: SGHTS and YDEGEE. This CDR3 has 15 residues. The CDR3 sequence: CASTLQGARRETQYF.

V is TRBV6-5 and J is TRBJ2-3; TCRdb gives TRBD2 as the D gene, but with no DNA this cannot be confirmed. The CDR3 covers 18 residues. The germline CDR1 and CDR2 sequences are MNHEY and SVGAGI. The CDR3 sequence: CASSYSGLAGEFTDTQYF.

The rearrangement joins TRBV7-9 to TRBJ2-7; TCRdb proposes TRBD2, but this gene call is untestable without DNA. Germline CDR1 reads SEHNR; CDR2 reads FQNEAQ (reference sequence). The CDR3 has 18 amino acids. The CDR3 spells CASSLGGLAGVGDYEQYF.

The rearrangement links TRBV18 to TRBJ1-1; TCRdb's D call of TRBD1 is untestable without DNA. CDR3 length: 16 amino acids. Germline loops: CDR1 KGHSH, CDR2 LQKENI. The CDR3 loop reads CASSPRQTSMNTEAFF.

This chain joins TRBV7-9 and TRBJ2-7; TCRdb names TRBD1, which stays unverified in the absence of DNA. Germline V gives CDR1 SEHNR, CDR2 FQNEAQ (reference sequence). This CDR3 is 15 amino acids long. The CDR3 loop reads CASSSNRDTSYEQYF.

The CDR3 loop is CASSLGGQGNTEAFF. This rearrangement joins TRBV5-1 to TRBJ1-1; TCRdb's D call, TRBD1, is unchecked because there is no DNA. This CDR3 has 15 amino acids. Per germline, CDR1 SGHRS and CDR2 YFSETQ.